A selection of T cell receptor beta chains follows, all from one sample in a study of beta chain features in type 1 diabetes. Method: immunoSEQ multiplex PCR; TCRdb's copy keeps in-frame clones and lacks some. Of fewer than 550,000 clones listed, roughly an eighth were seen once; the top ten hold approximately 0.05%. Sequenced input: naive CD4+ T cells from blood. These receptors all stem from a woman aged 18-29 years in good health. The CDR3 runs from the conserved cysteine through the conserved F or W. The order of the fields is V gene, J gene, D gene, clone size, CDR3 protein, CDR3 DNA. D genes are given only for firm matches. Clone size is not always given. Where it is, it says once, few, many or a class for expanded clones.

>TRBV29-1|TRBJ2-3|-|-
CSAVRVHSTDTQYF
TGCAGCGCCGTCCGGGTCCATAGCACAGATACGCAGTATTTT
>TRBV5-1|TRBJ2-2|-|-
CASSLVQRTGELFF
TGCGCCAGCAGCTTGGTGCAGAGGACCGGGGAGCTGTTTTTT
>TRBV5-6|TRBJ2-1|TRBD2|few
CASSVRGTSGGRAYNEQFF
TGTGCCAGCAGCGTGCGCGGGACTAGCGGGGGGCGAGCCTACAATGAGCAGTTCTTC
>TRBV6-6|TRBJ1-1|-|few
CASSYAGDTEAFF
TGTGCCAGCAGTTACGCCGGGGACACTGAAGCTTTCTTT
>TRBV29-1|TRBJ1-6|TRBD1|few
CSVRMAGGHSPLHF
TGCAGCGTCCGCATGGCAGGGGGCCATTCACCCCTCCACTTT
>TRBV30|TRBJ2-1|TRBD2|-
CAWSLGPSGRPDSKRQFF
TGTGCCTGGAGTCTAGGGCCTAGCGGGAGGCCAGATTCGAAACGTCAATTCTTC
>TRBV23-1|TRBJ2-4|-|many
CASTLTGIAKNIQYF
TGCGCCAGCACCTTGACGGGGATAGCCAAAAACATTCAGTACTTC
>TRBV7-2|TRBJ1-1|-|few
CASSLVTGTLEAFF
TGTGCCAGCAGCTTAGTTACCGGCACCCTTGAAGCTTTCTTT
>TRBV7-8|TRBJ2-1|TRBD2|few
CASSLARGRAWEQFF
TGTGCCAGCAGCTTAGCCCGCGGGAGGGCCTGGGAGCAGTTCTTC
>TRBV28|TRBJ2-3|-|few
CASSLRTLDTQYF
TGTGCCAGCAGCCTCCGGACCCTAGATACGCAGTATTTT
>TRBV27|TRBJ2-7|-|-
CASSLVGGRYYEQYF
TGTGCCAGCAGTTTGGTTGGGGGGAGGTACTACGAGCAGTACTTC
>TRBV4-2|TRBJ2-6|-|-
CASSQPRVSNSGANVLTF
TGTGCCAGCAGCCAACCCCGGGTTTCCAACTCTGGGGCCAACGTCCTGACTTTC
>TRBV29-1|TRBJ1-2|-|-
CSVARQANYGYTF
TGCAGCGTGGCACGACAGGCCAACTATGGCTACACCTTC
>TRBV29-1|TRBJ2-3|TRBD1|few
CSAPHRGASTDTQYF
TGCAGCGCCCCGCACAGGGGCGCTAGCACAGATACGCAGTATTTT
>TRBV15|TRBJ1-2|-|few
CATSRPIPEGYTF
TGTGCCACCAGCAGACCTATCCCGGAAGGCTACACCTTC
>TRBV7-2|TRBJ2-5|-|few
CASSSVQETQYF
TGTGCCAGCAGCTCGGTCCAAGAGACCCAGTACTTC
>TRBV30|TRBJ1-2|-|-
CAGWAYGYTF
TGTGCCGGGTGGGCCTATGGCTACACCTTC
>TRBV5-1|TRBJ2-3|TRBD2|-
CASSPRAGADTQYF
TGCGCCAGCAGCCCCCGGGCGGGGGCAGATACGCAGTATTTT
>TRBV10-3|TRBJ2-7|-|-
CAISETAAYEQYF
TGTGCCATCAGTGAGACCGCGGCCTACGAGCAGTACTTC
>TRBV11-2|TRBJ2-3|-|few
CASSFDERLNTDTQYF
TGTGCCAGCAGCTTTGACGAGCGGCTGAACACAGATACGCAGTATTTT
>TRBV14|TRBJ2-1|-|few
CASSQDWPEYNEQFF
TGTGCCAGCAGCCAAGACTGGCCGGAATACAATGAGCAGTTCTTC
>TRBV7-3|TRBJ2-1|TRBD2|few
CASSPSGAINNEQFF
TGTGCCAGCAGCCCGAGCGGGGCTATAAACAATGAGCAGTTCTTC
>TRBV5-1|TRBJ2-3|-|-
CASLGSTDTQYF
TGCGCCAGCCTAGGGAGCACAGATACGCAGTATTTT
>TRBV5-1|TRBJ2-1|TRBD2|-
CASSQTSGGSYEQFF
TGCGCCAGCAGCCAGACTAGCGGGGGTAGCTATGAGCAGTTCTTC
>TRBV4-2|TRBJ1-5|TRBD1|few
CASSQVGDRVSNQPQHF
TGTGCCAGCAGCCAAGTGGGAGACAGGGTGAGCAATCAGCCCCAGCATTTT
>TRBV5-1|TRBJ2-1|TRBD1|few
CASSLVTGATYNEQFF
TGCGCCAGCAGCTTGGTCACAGGGGCCACCTACAATGAGCAGTTCTTC
>TRBV7-3|TRBJ2-1|-|-
CASSSGPVSYNEQFF
TGTGCCAGCAGCTCCGGACCCGTGTCCTACAATGAGCAGTTCTTC
>TRBV25-1|TRBJ1-1|TRBD1|-
CASSDQGAGAFF
TGTGCCAGCAGTGATCAGGGGGCCGGCGCTTTCTTT
>TRBV7-2|TRBJ1-2|-|few
CASSSSGAGYGYTF
TGTGCCAGCAGCTCCTCCGGGGCCGGCTATGGCTACACCTTC
>TRBV7-2|TRBJ2-1|TRBD2|-
CASKPGLAGGHISYNEQFF
TGTGCCAGCAAACCCGGACTAGCGGGAGGTCACATCTCCTACAATGAGCAGTTCTTC
>TRBV30|TRBJ2-2|TRBD2|many
CAWRTSGNTGELFF
TGTGCCTGGAGGACTAGCGGGAACACCGGGGAGCTGTTTTTT
>TRBV5-1|TRBJ1-1|TRBD1|-
CASSFVRQGNTEAFF
TGCGCCAGCAGCTTCGTTCGACAGGGTAACACTGAAGCTTTCTTT
>TRBV7-3|TRBJ2-3|TRBD2|-
CASRLAGGTDTQYF
TGTGCCAGCAGGTTGGCGGGAGGCACAGATACGCAGTATTTT
>TRBV28|TRBJ2-1|TRBD1|few
CASSLVGQGTYNEQFF
TGTGCCAGCAGTTTGGTGGGACAGGGTACCTACAATGAGCAGTTCTTC
>TRBV11-3|TRBJ2-7|TRBD1|-
CASSLGGTGTYEQYF
TGTGCCAGCAGCTTAGGTGGGACAGGGACCTACGAGCAGTACTTC
>TRBV13|TRBJ2-1|TRBD1|few
CASSLHPSKTGIYNEQFF
TGTGCCAGCAGCTTACACCCCTCCAAGACAGGGATATACAATGAGCAGTTCTTC
>TRBV29-1|TRBJ2-3|-|few
CSVREESRGSQYF
TGCAGCGTTAGGGAGGAGAGCAGGGGATCGCAGTATTTT
>TRBV4-3|TRBJ1-2|TRBD1|few
CASSQDTGEFNYGYTF
TGCGCCAGCAGCCAAGATACAGGGGAATTCAACTATGGCTACACCTTC
>TRBV10-3|TRBJ2-7|-|few
CAIRPGTTYEQYF
TGTGCCATCAGACCCGGGACCACCTACGAGCAGTACTTC
>TRBV9|TRBJ2-5|TRBD1|-
CASTRQGLRGETQYF
TGTGCCAGCACCAGACAGGGCCTACGGGGAGAGACCCAGTACTTC
>TRBV7-3|TRBJ2-1|-|few
CASSLLGPPKEQFF
TGTGCCAGCAGCTTATTGGGTCCGCCAAAGGAGCAGTTCTTC
>TRBV19|TRBJ2-6|-|-
CASSPSTGASGANVLTF
TGTGCCAGTAGTCCTTCGACAGGAGCCTCTGGGGCCAACGTCCTGACTTTC
>TRBV18|TRBJ1-1|TRBD1|-
CASSPGQGPKAFF
TGTGCCAGCTCACCAGGACAGGGACCGAAAGCTTTCTTT
>TRBV4-3|TRBJ2-7|TRBD1|-
CASSRDRKIYEQYF
TGCGCCAGCAGCCGGGACAGGAAAATCTACGAGCAGTACTTC
>TRBV13|TRBJ2-3|TRBD1|-
CASSLGLGQGTDTQYF
TGTGCCAGCAGCTTAGGCCTGGGACAGGGCACAGATACGCAGTATTTT
>TRBV5-1|TRBJ2-1|TRBD1|few
CASSLGQGTVNEQFF
TGCGCCAGCAGCCTGGGACAGGGAACTGTCAATGAGCAGTTCTTC
>TRBV5-1|TRBJ1-5|-|few
CASSPDSSNQPQHF
TGCGCCAGCAGTCCCGACAGTAGCAATCAGCCCCAGCATTTT
>TRBV13|TRBJ2-1|-|-
CASSLPRGLSSYNEQFF
TGTGCCAGCAGCTTACCTCGAGGACTTAGCTCCTACAATGAGCAGTTCTTC
>TRBV5-1|TRBJ2-5|TRBD1|few
CASSTGTGSETQYF
TGCGCCAGCAGCACCGGGACAGGGAGCGAGACCCAGTACTTC
>TRBV6-6|TRBJ1-4|-|-
CASTLGGMLFF
TGTGCCAGCACCTTGGGCGGGATGCTGTTTTTT
>TRBV2|TRBJ2-3|-|few
CATEGSDTQYF
TGTGCCACTGAGGGGTCAGATACGCAGTATTTT
>TRBV9|TRBJ2-1|-|-
CASSPEGKYNEQFF
TGTGCCAGCAGCCCAGAAGGGAAATACAATGAGCAGTTCTTC
>TRBV4-3|TRBJ1-6|-|few
CASSQEPVSSNSPLHF
TGCGCCAGCAGCCAAGAGCCGGTCAGTTCTAATTCACCCCTCCACTTT
>TRBV7-2|TRBJ2-3|-|-
CASSGSDRLSTDTQYF
TGTGCCAGCAGCGGGTCGGACCGTCTTAGCACAGATACGCAGTATTTT